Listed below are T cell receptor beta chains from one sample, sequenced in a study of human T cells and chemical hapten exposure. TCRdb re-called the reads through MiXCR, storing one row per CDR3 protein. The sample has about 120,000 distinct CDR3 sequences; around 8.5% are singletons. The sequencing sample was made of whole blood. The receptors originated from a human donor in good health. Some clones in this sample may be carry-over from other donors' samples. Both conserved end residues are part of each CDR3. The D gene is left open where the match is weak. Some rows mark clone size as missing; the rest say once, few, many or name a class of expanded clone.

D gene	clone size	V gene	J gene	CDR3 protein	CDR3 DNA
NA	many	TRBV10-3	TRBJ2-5	CAISSGDQETQYF	TGTGCCATCAGTTCAGGGGACCAAGAGACCCAGTACTTC
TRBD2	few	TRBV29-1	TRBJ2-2	CSVQGLAGARGGELFF	TGCAGCGTCCAGGGACTAGCGGGAGCCCGCGGCGGGGAGCTGTTTTTT
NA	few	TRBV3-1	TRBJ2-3	CASSQADSRTDTQYF	TGTGCCAGCAGCCAGGCGGATAGCCGCACAGATACGCAGTATTTT
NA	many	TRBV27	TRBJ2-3	CASSDYWTKLRNTQYF	TGTGCCAGCAGTGATTATTGGACTAAGTTGCGCAATACGCAGTATTTT
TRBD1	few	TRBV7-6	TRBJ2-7	CASSIQPDRGSYEQYF	TGTGCCAGCAGCATCCAACCGGACAGGGGCTCCTACGAGCAGTACTTC
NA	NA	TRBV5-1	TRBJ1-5	CASSLGGGISQPQHF	TGCGCCAGCAGCTTGGGCGGTGGGATCTCTCAGCCCCAGCATTTT
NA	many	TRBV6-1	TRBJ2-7	CASSGAYEQYF	TGTGCCAGCAGTGGGGCCTACGAGCAGTACTTC
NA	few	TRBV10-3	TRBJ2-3	CAISETADSTDTQYF	TGTGCCATCAGTGAGACCGCGGATAGCACAGATACGCAGTATTTT
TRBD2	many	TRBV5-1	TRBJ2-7	CASSSAASGRFNEQYF	TGCGCCAGCAGCTCGGCGGCTAGCGGGAGATTCAACGAGCAGTACTTC
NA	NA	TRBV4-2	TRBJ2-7	CASSQEGRAPYEQYF	TGTGCCAGCAGCCAAGAAGGGCGGGCGCCCTACGAGCAGTACTTC
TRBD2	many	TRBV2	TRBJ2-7	CATTSGPVETYEQYF	TGTGCCACCACTAGCGGGCCTGTCGAAACCTACGAGCAGTACTTC
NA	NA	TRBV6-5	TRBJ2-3	CASSLPGAADTQYF	TGTGCCAGCAGCCTTCCTGGGGCAGCAGATACGCAGTATTTT
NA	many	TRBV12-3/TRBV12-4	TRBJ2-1	CASSYLRGSRYNEQFF	TGTGCCAGCAGTTACCTAAGGGGGAGTAGGTACAATGAGCAGTTCTTC
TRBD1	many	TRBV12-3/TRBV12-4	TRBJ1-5	CASSWTGVNQPQHF	TGTGCCAGCAGCTGGACAGGGGTCAATCAGCCCCAGCATTTT
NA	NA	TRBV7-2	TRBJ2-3	CASSPSRDADTQYF	TGTGCCAGCAGCCCCTCGCGAGACGCAGATACGCAGTATTTT
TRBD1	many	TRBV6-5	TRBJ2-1	CASGGTGGLDEQFF	TGTGCCAGCGGGGGGACAGGGGGCTTGGATGAGCAGTTCTTC
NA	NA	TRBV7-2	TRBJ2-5	CASSYRRQKTQYF	TGTGCCAGCAGCTACAGGCGGCAAAAGACCCAGTACTTC
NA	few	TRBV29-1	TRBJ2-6	CSVVGGARSGANVLTF	TGCAGCGTTGTTGGGGGGGCAAGATCTGGGGCCAACGTCCTGACTTTC
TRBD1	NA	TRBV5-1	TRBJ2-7	CASSSYRDRGPYEQYF	TGCGCCAGCAGCTCCTACCGGGACAGGGGCCCCTACGAGCAGTACTTC
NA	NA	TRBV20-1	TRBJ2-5	CSVSLSGDGTQYF	TGCAGTGTATCTCTCTCGGGAGACGGGACCCAGTACTTC
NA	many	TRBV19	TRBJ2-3	CATRPGRDTQYF	TGTGCCACCCGCCCGGGGAGGGATACGCAGTATTTT
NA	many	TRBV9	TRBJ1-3	CASSDPGGGNTIYF	TGTGCCAGCAGCGACCCGGGGGGAGGAAACACCATATATTTT
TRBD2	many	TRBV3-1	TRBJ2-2	CASSQVSGGPMTGELFF	TGTGCCAGCAGCCAAGTTTCGGGGGGGCCGATGACCGGGGAGCTGTTTTTT
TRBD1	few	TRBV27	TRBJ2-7	CASSLSGTGVHEQYF	TGTGCCAGCAGTTTATCTGGGACAGGGGTCCACGAGCAGTACTTC
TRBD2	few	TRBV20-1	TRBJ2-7	CSANLGGGPKDEQYF	TGCAGTGCTAACCTCGGGGGAGGGCCAAAGGACGAGCAGTACTTC
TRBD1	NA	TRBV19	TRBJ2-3	CASSIKNRGSTDTQYF	TGTGCCAGTAGTATAAAGAACAGGGGAAGCACAGATACGCAGTATTTT
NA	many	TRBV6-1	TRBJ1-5	CASSEGTVRGNQPQHF	TGTGCCAGCAGTGAAGGTACAGTGCGGGGCAATCAGCCCCAGCATTTT
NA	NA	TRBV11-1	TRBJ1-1	CASSLEVGDTEAFF	TGTGCCAGCAGCTTAGAAGTCGGGGACACTGAAGCTTTCTTT
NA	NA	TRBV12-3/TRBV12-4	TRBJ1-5	CASSLRGARQPQHF	TGTGCCAGCAGTTTACGGGGGGCACGGCAGCCCCAGCATTTT
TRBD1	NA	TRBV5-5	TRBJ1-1	CASSPGTDRFTEAFF	TGTGCCAGCAGCCCCGGGACAGATCGATTCACTGAAGCTTTCTTT
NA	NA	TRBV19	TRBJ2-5	CASSAQGRMKTQYF	TGTGCCAGTAGTGCACAGGGTCGGATGAAGACCCAGTACTTC
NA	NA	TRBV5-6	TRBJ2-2	CASRPDNTGELFF	TGTGCCAGCAGGCCTGATAACACCGGGGAGCTGTTTTTT
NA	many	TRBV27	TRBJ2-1	CASSLGSTGSYNEQFF	TGTGCCAGCAGTTTAGGGTCCACGGGCTCCTACAATGAGCAGTTCTTC
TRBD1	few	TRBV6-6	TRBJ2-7	CASIRQGGAYEQYF	TGTGCCAGCATAAGACAGGGGGGCGCCTACGAGCAGTACTTC
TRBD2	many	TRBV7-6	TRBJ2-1	CASSLGLAGGQAQFF	TGTGCCAGCAGCCTGGGACTAGCGGGGGGGCAGGCCCAGTTCTTC
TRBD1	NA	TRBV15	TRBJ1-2	CATSREGQGADGYTF	TGTGCCACCAGCAGAGAAGGACAGGGGGCGGATGGCTACACCTTC
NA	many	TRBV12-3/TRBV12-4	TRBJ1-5	CASSPHPSTSNQPQHF	TGTGCCAGCAGTCCACACCCATCGACTAGCAATCAGCCCCAGCATTTT
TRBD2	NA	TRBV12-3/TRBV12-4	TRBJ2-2	CASSFGLAAGELFF	TGTGCCAGCAGTTTTGGACTAGCGGCTGGGGAGCTGTTTTTT
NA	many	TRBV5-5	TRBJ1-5	CASSSWGDQPQHF	TGTGCCAGCAGCTCGTGGGGGGATCAGCCCCAGCATTTT
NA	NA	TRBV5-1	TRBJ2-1	CASSYSSGGIYNEQFF	TGCGCCAGCAGCTACTCCTCGGGGGGCATCTACAATGAGCAGTTCTTC
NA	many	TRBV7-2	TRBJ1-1	CASQPLDSFPNTEAFF	TGTGCCAGCCAACCCTTGGACAGTTTCCCGAACACTGAAGCTTTCTTT
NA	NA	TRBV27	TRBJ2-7	CASRSAGSHEQYF	TGTGCCAGCAGGTCGGCAGGGTCCCACGAGCAGTACTTC
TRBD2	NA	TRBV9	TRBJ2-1	CASSVVTSGTGEQFF	TGTGCCAGCAGCGTAGTAACTAGCGGGACCGGTGAGCAGTTCTTC
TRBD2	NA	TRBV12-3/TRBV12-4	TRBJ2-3	CASVPTQPLAVGTDTQYF	TGTGCCAGCGTTCCTACCCAGCCCCTAGCGGTGGGGACAGATACGCAGTATTTT
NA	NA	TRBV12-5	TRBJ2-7	CASGLVLSGPPYEQYF	TGTGCTAGTGGTTTGGTACTGTCAGGGCCCCCCTACGAGCAGTACTTC
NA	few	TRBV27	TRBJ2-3	CASCRGTDTQYF	TGTGCCAGCTGTCGGGGCACAGATACGCAGTATTTT
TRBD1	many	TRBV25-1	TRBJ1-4	CASSAGTGFGNEKLFF	TGTGCCAGCAGTGCCGGGACAGGGTTTGGAAATGAAAAACTGTTTTTT
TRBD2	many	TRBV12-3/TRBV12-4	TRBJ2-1	CASRLGLAGGLVSFF	TGTGCCAGCAGGCTGGGACTAGCGGGGGGGTTAGTCTCGTTCTTC
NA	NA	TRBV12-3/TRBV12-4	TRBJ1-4	CASSSYTRGTNEKLFF	TGTGCCAGCAGTTCATATACCAGGGGAACTAATGAAAAACTGTTTTTT
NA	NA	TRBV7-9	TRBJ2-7	CAGSPGGAYEQYF	TGTGCCGGCAGCCCAGGGGGGGCCTACGAGCAGTACTTC
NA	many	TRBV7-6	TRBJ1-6	CASSLGTAGAFNSPLHF	TGTGCCAGCAGCTTAGGAACGGCAGGGGCATTTAATTCACCCCTCCACTTT